The clone carrying this T cell receptor beta chain occurred a few times. Its antigen is still unknown. The sample comes from a study of T-cell memory formation after mild COVID-19. The CDR3 is made up of 10 amino acids. Trimming removed 2 bases from V and 12 bases from J, with 5 bases in between. Germline CDR1 reads MGHDK; CDR2 reads SYGVNS. MiXCR, applied by TCRdb to the 5' RACE reads, yields one record per CDR3 protein. The data hold about 430,000 distinct CDR3 sequences, with approximately 19% observed a single time. Study results and limitations: Cross-reactive memory apparently joined, as some responding clones appeared in pre-infection memory.

The chain combines TRBV25-1 with TRBJ2-1; D unclear. The material sequenced was PBMCs or a T cell subset sorted from them (not recorded which). The TCR was taken from a man younger than 35 who had mild COVID-19 (a few samples of this study predate the infection). Cell type and time point are not known. The DNA of the CDR3 is TGTGCCAGCAGTGAAGGGGTGCAGTTCTTC. Translation gives CASSEGVQFF.